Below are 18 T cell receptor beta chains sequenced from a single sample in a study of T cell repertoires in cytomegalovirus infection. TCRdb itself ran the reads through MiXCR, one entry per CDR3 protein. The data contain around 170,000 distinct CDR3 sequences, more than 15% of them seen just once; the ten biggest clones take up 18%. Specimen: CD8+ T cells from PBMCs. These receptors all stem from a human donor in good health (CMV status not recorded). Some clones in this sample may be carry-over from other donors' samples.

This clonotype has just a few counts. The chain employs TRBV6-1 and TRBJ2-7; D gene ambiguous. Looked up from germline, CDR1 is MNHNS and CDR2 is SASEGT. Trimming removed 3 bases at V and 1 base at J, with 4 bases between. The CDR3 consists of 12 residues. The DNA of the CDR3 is TGTGCCAGCAGTGACGGATCCTACGAGCAGTACTTC. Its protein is CASSDGSYEQYF.

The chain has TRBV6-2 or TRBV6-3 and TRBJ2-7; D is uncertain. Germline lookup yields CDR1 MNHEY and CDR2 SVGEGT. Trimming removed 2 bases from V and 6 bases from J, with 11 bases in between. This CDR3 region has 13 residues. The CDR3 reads CASSYRERGEQYF. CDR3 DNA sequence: TGTGCCAGCAGTTACAGAGAACGAGGCGAGCAGTACTTC.

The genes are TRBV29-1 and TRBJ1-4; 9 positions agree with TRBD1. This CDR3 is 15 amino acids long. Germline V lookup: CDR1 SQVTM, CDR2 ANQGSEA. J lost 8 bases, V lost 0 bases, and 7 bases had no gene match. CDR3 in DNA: TGCAGCGTTGAAGAGGGGACAGGGATTCGAGAAAAACTGTTTTTT. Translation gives CSVEEGTGIREKLFF.

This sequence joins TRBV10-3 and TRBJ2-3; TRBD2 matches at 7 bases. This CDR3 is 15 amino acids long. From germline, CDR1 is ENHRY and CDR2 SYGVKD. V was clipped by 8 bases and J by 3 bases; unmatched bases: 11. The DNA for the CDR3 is TGTGCCATCGCCTGGCGATGGGAGGGAACAGATACGCAGTATTTT. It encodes CAIAWRWEGTDTQYF.

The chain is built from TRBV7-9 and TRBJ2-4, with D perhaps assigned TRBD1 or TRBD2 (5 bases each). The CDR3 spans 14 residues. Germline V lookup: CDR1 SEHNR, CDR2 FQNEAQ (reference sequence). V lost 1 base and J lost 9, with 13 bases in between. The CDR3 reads CASSLVVGEGIQYF. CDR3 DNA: TGTGCCAGCAGCTTAGTGGTGGGGGAAGGCATTCAGTACTTC.

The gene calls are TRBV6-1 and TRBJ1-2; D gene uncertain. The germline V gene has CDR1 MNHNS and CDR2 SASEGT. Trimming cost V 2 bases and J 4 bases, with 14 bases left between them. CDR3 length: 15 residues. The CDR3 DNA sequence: TGTGCCAGCAGTGAACAACTAGCGGCGGGCTATGGCTACACCTTC. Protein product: CASSEQLAAGYGYTF.

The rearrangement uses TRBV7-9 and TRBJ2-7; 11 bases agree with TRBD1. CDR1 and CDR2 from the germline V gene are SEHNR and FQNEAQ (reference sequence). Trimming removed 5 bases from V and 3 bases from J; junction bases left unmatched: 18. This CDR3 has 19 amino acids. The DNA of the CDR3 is TGTGCCAGCAGCCCGCCGTACCCGAGAGGGGGACAGGGGGGCTACGAGCAGTACTTC. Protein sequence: CASSPPYPRGGQGGYEQYF.

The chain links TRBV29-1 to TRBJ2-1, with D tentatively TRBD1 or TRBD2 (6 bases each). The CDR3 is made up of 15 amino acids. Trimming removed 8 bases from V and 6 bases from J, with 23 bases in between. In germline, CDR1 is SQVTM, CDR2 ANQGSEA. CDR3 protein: CSLRQEGEMFNEQFF. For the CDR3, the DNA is TGCAGCCTACGGCAGGAGGGGGAGATGTTCAATGAGCAGTTCTTC.

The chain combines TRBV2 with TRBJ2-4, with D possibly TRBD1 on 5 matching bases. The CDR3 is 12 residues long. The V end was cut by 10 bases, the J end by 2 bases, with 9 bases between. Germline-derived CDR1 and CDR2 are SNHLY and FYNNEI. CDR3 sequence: CATQGSKNIQYF. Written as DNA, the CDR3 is TGTGCCACCCAGGGTTCCAAAAACATTCAGTACTTC.

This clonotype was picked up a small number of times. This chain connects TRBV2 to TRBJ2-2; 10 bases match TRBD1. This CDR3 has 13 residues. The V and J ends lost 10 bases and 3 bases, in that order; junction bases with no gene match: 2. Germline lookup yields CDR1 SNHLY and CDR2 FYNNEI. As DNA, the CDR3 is TGTGCCAAAGGGACAGGGGACACCGGGGAGCTGTTTTTT. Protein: CAKGTGDTGELFF.

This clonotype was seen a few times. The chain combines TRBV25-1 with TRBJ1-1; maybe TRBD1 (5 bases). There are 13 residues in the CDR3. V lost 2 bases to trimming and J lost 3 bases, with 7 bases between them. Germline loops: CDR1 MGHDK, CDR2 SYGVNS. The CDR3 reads CASSEAGYTEAFF. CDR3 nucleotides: TGTGCCAGCAGTGAAGCAGGGTACACTGAAGCTTTCTTT.

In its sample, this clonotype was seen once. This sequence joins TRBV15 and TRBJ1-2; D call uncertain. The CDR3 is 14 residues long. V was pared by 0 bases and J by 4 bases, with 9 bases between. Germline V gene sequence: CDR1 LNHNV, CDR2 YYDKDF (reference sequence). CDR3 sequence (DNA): TGTGCCACCAGCAGAGATCAAGGTCCCTATGGCTACACCTTC. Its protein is CATSRDQGPYGYTF.

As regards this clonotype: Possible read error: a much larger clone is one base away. This chain's CDR3 is CSVEGRWEGETQYF. CDR3 nucleotides: TGCAGCGTTGAAGGACGATGGGAAGGGGAGACCCAGTACTTC. This chain connects TRBV29-1 to TRBJ2-5, with no clear D. CDR1 and CDR2 from the germline V gene are SQVTM and ANQGSEA. The CDR3 extends over 14 amino acids. The V end lost 1 base, the J end lost 5 bases, and 14 bases lay between the germline ends.

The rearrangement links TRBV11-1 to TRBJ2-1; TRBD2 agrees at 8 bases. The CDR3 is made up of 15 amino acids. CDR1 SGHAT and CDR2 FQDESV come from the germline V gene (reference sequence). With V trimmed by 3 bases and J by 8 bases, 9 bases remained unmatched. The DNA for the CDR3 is TGTGCCAGCAGCTTTCGCCGGGAGGGCCTTGATGAGCAGTTCTTC. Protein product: CASSFRREGLDEQFF. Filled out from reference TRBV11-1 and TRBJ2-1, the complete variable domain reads EAEVAQSPRYKITEKSQAVAFWCDPISGHATLYWYRQILGQGPELLVQFQDESVVDDSQLPKDRFSAERLKGVDSTLKIQPAELGDSAMYLCASSFRREGLDEQFFGPGTRLTVL.

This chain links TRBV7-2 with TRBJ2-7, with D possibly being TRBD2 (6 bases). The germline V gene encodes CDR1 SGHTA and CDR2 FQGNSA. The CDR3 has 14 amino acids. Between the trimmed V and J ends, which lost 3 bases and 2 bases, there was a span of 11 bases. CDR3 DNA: TGTGCCAGCAGCTTCACGGGACTTCCCTACGAGCAGTACTTC. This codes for CASSFTGLPYEQYF.

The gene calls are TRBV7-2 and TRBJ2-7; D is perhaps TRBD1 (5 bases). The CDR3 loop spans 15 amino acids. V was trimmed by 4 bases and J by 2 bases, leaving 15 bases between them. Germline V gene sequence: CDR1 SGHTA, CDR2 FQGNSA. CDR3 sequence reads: CASSSSGPSAYEQYF. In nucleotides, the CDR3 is TGTGCCAGCAGCTCTTCAGGGCCTTCCGCCTACGAGCAGTACTTC.

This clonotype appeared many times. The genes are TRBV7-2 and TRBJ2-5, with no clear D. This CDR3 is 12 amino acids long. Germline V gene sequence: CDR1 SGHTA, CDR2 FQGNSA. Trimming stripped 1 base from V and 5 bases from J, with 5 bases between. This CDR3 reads CASSLDWETQYF. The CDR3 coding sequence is TGTGCCAGCAGCTTAGACTGGGAGACCCAGTACTTC. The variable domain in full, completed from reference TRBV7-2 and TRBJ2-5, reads GAGVSQSPSNKVTEKGKDVELRCDPISGHTALYWYRQSLGQGLEFLIYFQGNSAPDKSGLPSDRFSAERTGGSVSTLTIQRTQQEDSAVYLCASSLDWETQYFGPGTRLLVL.

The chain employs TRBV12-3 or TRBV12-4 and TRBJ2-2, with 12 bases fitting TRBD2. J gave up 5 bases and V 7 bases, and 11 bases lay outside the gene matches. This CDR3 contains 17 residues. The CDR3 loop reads CASKSSGGARGTGELFF. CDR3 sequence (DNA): TGTGCCAGCAAGTCTAGCGGGGGGGCCAGGGGTACCGGGGAGCTGTTTTTT.